This is a list of T cell receptor beta chains from one sample in a study of CD8+ T cells in alopecia areata. The assay was immunoSEQ multiplex PCR, and TCRdb's table has in-frame clones only and misses some. Among about 200,000 clones, more than 45% were seen once, and the ten largest hold 1.6%. The material was CD4+ T cells sorted from blood, obtained at week 4, from a patient treated with tofacitinib. Receptors were obtained from a human donor with alopecia areata. Each CDR3 is given with its conserved first and last residue. A D gene is named only where the DNA matches it firmly. The listing skips clone size in some rows; elsewhere it reads once, few, many or a size class.

>TRBJ2-7|.|TRBV5-1|.
TGCGCCAGCAGCTTGGACAGATACGAGCAGTACTTC
CASSLDRYEQYF
>TRBJ2-4|TRBD1|TRBV5-1|.
TGCGCCAGCAGCTCGGGACAGGGGGAAAACATTCAGTACTTC
CASSSGQGENIQYF
>TRBJ2-2|.|TRBV5-1|.
TGCGCCAGCAGCTTGGACAAGGTGGCTAGAGACACCGGGGAGCTGTTTTTT
CASSLDKVARDTGELFF
>TRBJ1-1|.|TRBV7-9|few
TGTGCCAGCAGGACCTTGAGGGAGAACACTGAAGCTTTCTTT
CASRTLRENTEAFF
>TRBJ2-5|TRBD2|TRBV29-1|.
TGCAGCGTTTCGGGACTAGCGGGGGCCACGTACTTC
CSVSGLAGATYF
>TRBJ2-7|.|TRBV5-1|.
TGCGCCAGCAGCTTACCGAGGGTTAGCGAGCAGTACTTC
CASSLPRVSEQYF
>TRBJ2-1|.|TRBV14|.
TGTGCCAGCAGCCAAGGTCTTACGAGCTCCTACAATGAGCAGTTCTTC
CASSQGLTSSYNEQFF
>TRBJ2-7|.|TRBV29-1|once
TGCAGCGTTGCTGACAGGGGACTATACGAGCAGTACTTC
CSVADRGLYEQYF
>TRBJ1-4|.|TRBV14|.
TGTGCCAGCAGCCAAGGTCCCCGGGACGCCCGGAGGCCACTGTTTTTT
CASSQGPRDARRPLFF
>TRBJ2-7|TRBD1|TRBV5-1|few
TGCGCCAGCAGCTCGGAGACAGGGTGGGGTTCCTACGAGCAGTACTTC
CASSSETGWGSYEQYF
>TRBJ1-2|TRBD1|TRBV27|.
TGTGCCAGCAGCTTTTCGGCAGGGGGAGGCTACACCTTC
CASSFSAGGGYTF
>TRBJ2-3|.|TRBV25-1|.
TGTGCCAGCAGTGAAGTAAATTGGGGAACTAGCACAGATACGCAGTATTTT
CASSEVNWGTSTDTQYF